This T cell receptor beta chain originates from a study of T cells in Graves' hyperthyroidism and ophthalmopathy. General study points: A model of 13 V-J features distinguished ophthalmopathy from stable hyperthyroidism.

Per germline, CDR1 MNHEY and CDR2 SMNVEV (reference sequence). The CDR3 is made up of 13 amino acids. This clonotype was observed a few times. Antigen: not known. One base away lies a much larger clone, so this may be a sequencing read error. From RNA transcripts, TCR beta CDR3 regions were amplified. The HTBI primer set drove a first-round RT-PCR of the TCR CDR3. TCRdb re-derived calls from the multiplex PCR reads in MiXCR, one entry per CDR3 protein. The table shows 600,000 to 750,000 distinct CDR3 sequences, with roughly a sixth occurring only once. Among the patients, aged 18 to 65, hyperthyroidism was newly diagnosed and had lasted under 2 months. Based on clinical symptoms, serum thyroxine and TRAb, thyroid ultrasound and orbital computed tomography, diagnoses were reached.

The chain recombines TRBV27 with TRBJ1-1; D gene uncertain. The TCR comes from a man aged 50-59 years with Graves' hyperthyroidism. Input material: blood. The CDR3 loop is CASSLWINTGAFF. The CDR3 DNA sequence: TGTGCCAGCAGTTTATGGATAAACACTGGAGCTTTCTTT.